The rows below give T cell receptor beta chains drawn from one sample of a study of sequential checkpoint blockade in melanoma. Data came from immunoSEQ multiplex PCR; TCRdb stores just in-frame clones and leaves some out. The sample contains tens of thousands of clones, roughly 73% of which appear only once. The sample was CD8+ T cells sorted from blood (inferred from file names), taken from a patient given nivolumab and ipilimumab in sequence. The receptor source for this set is a human donor with melanoma. Each CDR3 is given with its conserved first and last residue.

V: TRBV2
CDR3: CANSGLSSYNEQFF

V: TRBV4-3
CDR3: CASSQDRGNSYEQYF

V: TRBV13
CDR3: CASSSSGQIYNSPLHF

V: TRBV7-6
CDR3: CASSLGQGAGYEQYF

V: TRBV4-3
CDR3: CASSQRQEYDSPLHF

V: TRBV7-9
CDR3: CASSLAGGTLNTEAFF

V: TRBV27
CDR3: CASGIGANTEAFF

V: TRBV29-1
CDR3: CSVVSRVNGYTF

V: TRBV5-8
CDR3: CASSLLAGASTDTQYF

V: TRBV6-4
CDR3: CASSDSSAGELFF

V: TRBV5-1
CDR3: CASSWGLEGAITDTQYF

V: TRBV5-1
CDR3: CASSLGIGSQETQYF

V: TRBV5-1
CDR3: CASSSPTETEENYGYTF

V: TRBV5-6
CDR3: CASSLLDSYYGYTF

V: TRBV7-3
CDR3: CASSLIDSGRDEQYF

V: TRBV4-2
CDR3: CASRTGNEQFF

V: TRBV29-1
CDR3: CSYSLGATDTQYF

V: TRBV11-2
CDR3: CASSLDTPGQPTNEKLFF

V: TRBV27
CDR3: CASSLVGAHTEAFF

V: TRBV7-8
CDR3: CASSPTSGGGNEQFF

V: TRBV27
CDR3: CASSPSSGRFYNEQFF

V: TRBV6-5
CDR3: CASSFGTDYEQYF

V: TRBV10-2
CDR3: CASSEWETGTYEQYF

V: TRBV30
CDR3: CAWSVGTGANYGYTF

V: TRBV28
CDR3: CASSFRGAGGKNIQYF

V: TRBV9
CDR3: CASSVGHPGVPFF

V: TRBV28
CDR3: CASSLGASTDTQYF

V: TRBV27
CDR3: CASSLAGRGAGLHF

V: TRBV5-6
CDR3: CASSLGTHGYTF

V: TRBV4-3
CDR3: CASSSRDSTNEKLFF

V: TRBV6-5
CDR3: CASSSSETGVTQYF

V: TRBV14
CDR3: CASSQDSHTTYEQYF

V: TRBV18
CDR3: CASSPSSGRLEQYF

V: TRBV27
CDR3: CASSALTSAGELFF

V: TRBV9
CDR3: CASSDLGGLRGYTF

V: TRBV27
CDR3: CASSVQPQGHTEAFF

V: TRBV2
CDR3: CASSPRALAGGENIQYF

V: TRBV4-1
CDR3: CASSQGQGGSTDTQYF

V: TRBV19
CDR3: CASSLTSTGGNGYTF

V: TRBV4-3
CDR3: CASSQEVLAGGSGELFF

V: TRBV4-3
CDR3: CASSQERLAEYNEQFF

V: TRBV5-5
CDR3: CASSVGRRYATNEKLFF

V: TRBV19
CDR3: CASSNSDGYTF

V: TRBV4-3
CDR3: CASSQGQLAYEQYF

V: TRBV6-1
CDR3: CASSEDFLRDYSNQPQHF

V: TRBV6-1
CDR3: CASSGLADNEQFF

V: TRBV4-2
CDR3: CASSSTGEYEQYF

V: TRBV19
CDR3: CASSIYSGGTDTQYF

V: TRBV27
CDR3: CASSLAPAGAYEQYF

V: TRBV4-3
CDR3: CASSPRLLLSEQYF

V: TRBV27
CDR3: CASSLQGGLYTEAFF

V: TRBV16
CDR3: CASSPETGISGNTIYF

V: TRBV29-1
CDR3: CSGRGGANTEAFF

V: TRBV9
CDR3: CASSVVQGNTEAFF

V: TRBV5-1
CDR3: CASRSLAGVVGELFF

V: TRBV4-2
CDR3: CASRGYISGTYEQYF

V: TRBV9
CDR3: CASSVDGTGGYEQYF